Below, 27 T cell receptor beta chains from the same sample are listed, as sequenced in a study of tumor-infiltrating lymphocytes in primary liver carcinoma. The study co-extracted DNA and RNA from around 20-30 mg of unsorted bulk tissue. Making TCR beta cDNA involved approximately 0.5 ug total RNA and a constant-region primer. Slightly modified ARM-PCR, run as three nested multiplex PCR rounds, produced the TCR beta libraries. Amplification in the first two PCR rounds was performed using TRBV1-TRBV30 forward primers and a C-beta reverse primer for approximately 10 cycles each. TCRdb re-derived calls from the multiplex PCR reads in MiXCR, one entry per CDR3 protein. The sample records 85,000 to 100,000 distinct CDR3 sequences, about 70% being singletons. Sequencing used tumor-adjacent normal liver tissue. The receptors shown here come from a man between 35 and 55 years old with primary liver carcinoma and hepatitis B virus infection.

There are a few counts of this clonotype. The rearrangement uses TRBV28 and TRBJ2-5, with D hard to call. The V gene's germline CDR1 is MDHEN and CDR2 SYDVKM. The ends were cut back, 5 bases at V and 5 bases at J, with 9 bases in the middle. The CDR3 loop spans 12 amino acids. CDR3 sequence: CASSIDGETQYF. For the CDR3, the DNA is TGTGCCAGCAGTATTGACGGGGAGACCCAGTACTTC.

This rearrangement joins TRBV12-3 or TRBV12-4 to TRBJ2-7, with TRBD1 matching 9 bases. The DNA end lines up better with TRBJ2-1; the J call may be wrong. The CDR3 covers 14 residues. The CDR3 bases are TGTGCCAGCAACACAGGGGGCCTCAGGGACGAGCAGTTCTTC. Protein product: CASNTGGLRDEQFF.

The chain combines TRBV28 with TRBJ2-7; 8 bases map to TRBD1. The CDR3 runs 13 residues. With V trimmed by 4 bases and J by 2 bases, 1 base remained unmatched. Per germline, CDR1 MDHEN and CDR2 SYDVKM. CDR3 DNA: TGTGCCAGCAGTTCGACAGGGGCCTACGAGCAGTACTTC. As protein: CASSSTGAYEQYF.

This chain links TRBV29-1 with TRBJ1-1; D is unresolved. Trimming took 3 bases from V and 2 from J, leaving 10 bases between them. Germline CDR1 and CDR2: SQVTM and ANQGSEA. The CDR3 runs 13 residues. The CDR3 DNA reads TGCAGCGTTGAGGACTGCATAAACACTGAAGCTTTCTTT. Amino acid sequence: CSVEDCINTEAFF.

Worth noting for this clonotype: The germline gene is not matched at one end of the junction; a read error may be the cause. The chain couples TRBV6-5 to TRBJ2-5; 9 nucleotides agree with TRBD2. CDR1 and CDR2 (germline): MNHEY, SVGAGI. CDR3 size: 14 residues. CDR3 protein: CASKRTSVQETQYF. CDR3 sequence (DNA): TGCGCCAGCAAGAGGACTAGCGTACAAGAGACCCAGTACTTC.

Comment on this clonotype: Germline and junction disagree at one end, which may indicate a read error. V is TRBV11-2 and J is TRBJ2-1; D not certain. The CDR3 spans 11 residues. Germline V gives CDR1 SGHAT, CDR2 FQNNGV. CDR3 loop: CASSSGSEHFF. The CDR3 nucleotides read TGTGCCAGCAGCTCAGGCAGTGAGCACTTCTTC. Based on the CDR3 plus reference TRBV11-2 and TRBJ2-1, the full variable domain is EAGVAQSPRYKIIEKRQSVAFWCNPISGHATLYWYQQILGQGPKLLIQFQNNGVVDDSQLPKDRFSAERLKGVDSTLKIQPAKLEDSAVYLCASSSGSEHFFGPGTRLTVL.

For this clonotype: Relative to the germline gene, one junction end is altered; a read error may explain this. This chain connects TRBV11-2 to TRBJ2-7, with D possibly being TRBD2 (7 bases). The V gene's germline CDR1 is SGHAT and CDR2 FQNNGV. The CDR3 spans 14 residues. The DNA of the CDR3 is TGTGCAAGCAGGTGGGAGGGGGGTCCCTACGAGCAGTATTTC. Translated, it gives CASRWEGGPYEQYF.

On this clonotype: Germline and junction disagree at one end, which may indicate a read error. The rearrangement uses TRBV12-3 or TRBV12-4 and TRBJ2-7, with 7 bases aligning to TRBD1. The CDR3 consists of 14 residues. The CDR3 nucleotides are TGTGCCAGCAGCACGAGACAGGGAACCCACGAGCACTACTTC. Amino acids: CASSTRQGTHEHYF.

As for this clonotype: This sequence may be a read error, since a much larger clone differs from it by one base. V is TRBV30 and J is TRBJ2-7; 10 nucleotides agree with TRBD2. The ends lost 5 bases at V and 5 bases at J; junction bases unmatched: 3. Germline V gene lookup returns CDR1 GTSNPN and CDR2 SVGIG (reference sequence). There are 12 residues in the CDR3. This CDR3 is CAWGGLADEQYF. The CDR3 DNA is TGTGCCTGGGGCGGACTAGCGGACGAGCAGTACTTC. The entire variable domain, with the rest obtained from reference TRBV30 and TRBJ2-7, is as follows: SQTIHQWPATLVQPVGSPLSLECTVEGTSNPNLYWYRQAAGRGLQLLFYSVGIGQISSEVPQNLSASRPQDRQFILSSKKLLLSDSGFYLCAWGGLADEQYFGPGTRLTVT.

The rearrangement links TRBV11-2 to TRBJ1-1, with D unclear. Trimming stripped 3 bases from V and 8 bases from J, with 13 bases between. Per germline, CDR1 SGHAT and CDR2 FQNNGV. This CDR3 comprises 13 residues. CDR3 sequence (DNA): TGTGCCAGCAGCTTTGTCGGGGAGACCGAAGCTTTCTTT. Its protein is CASSFVGETEAFF.

This clonotype was counted once. This could be a read error, since a much larger clone is one nucleotide away. The chain joins TRBV10-3 to TRBJ2-3; D not certain. This CDR3 contains 14 residues. Germline V CDR1 and CDR2: ENHRY, SYGVKD. The CDR3 region is CGISESYGTDTQYF. CDR3 DNA: TGTGGCATCAGTGAGTCGTACGGCACAGATACGCAGTATTTT.

Worth noting for this clonotype: This sequence may be a read error, since a much larger clone differs from it by one base. The V gene is TRBV28, the J gene TRBJ2-1; a weak D match, TRBD2 (5 bases). Germline CDR1 reads MDHEN; CDR2 reads SYDVKM. The CDR3 has 13 residues. CDR3 region: CASMPSGSNEHFF. The CDR3 DNA is TGTGCCAGCATGCCAAGCGGAAGCAATGAGCATTTCTTC.

Concerning this clonotype: The junction differs from germline at one of its ends, possibly a read error. This chain links TRBV11-2 with TRBJ2-5, with 8 bases matching TRBD2. CDR1 and CDR2 from the germline V gene are SGHAT and FQNNGV. The CDR3 sequence is 15 residues long. The CDR3 DNA follows: TGTGTCAGCAGCGATCTGACAGGAGCGGGAGAGACACAGTACTTC. It translates to CVSSDLTGAGETQYF. The full variable domain, with the rest looked up from reference TRBV11-2 and TRBJ2-5, is EAGVAQSPRYKIIEKRQSVAFWCNPISGHATLYWYQQILGQGPKLLIQFQNNGVVDDSQLPKDRFSAERLKGVDSTLKIQPAKLEDSAVYLCVSSDLTGAGETQYFGPGTRLLVL.

Points on this clonotype: One end of the junction fails to match germline, which may point to a read error. The rearrangement uses TRBV29-1 and TRBJ2-6; 10 bases align to TRBD1. The CDR3 runs 15 residues. Per the germline V gene, CDR1 is SQVTM and CDR2 is ANQGSEA. This chain's CDR3 is CSVEASGTGASVLTF. Written as DNA, the CDR3 is TGCAGCGTTGAAGCCTCGGGGACAGGGGCCAGCGTCCTGACTTTC.

The table lists this clonotype with many counts. The gene calls are TRBV6-5 and TRBJ2-3; D is undetermined. The CDR3 has 16 residues. Germline loops: CDR1 MNHEY, CDR2 SVGAGI. Trimming took 0 bases from V and 0 from J, leaving 10 bases between them. The CDR3 is CASSYSPGQSTDTQYF. CDR3 DNA: TGTGCCAGCAGTTACTCGCCAGGCCAGAGCACAGATACGCAGTATTTT.

About this clonotype: A read error may account for a junction end that differs from germline. The rearrangement joins TRBV6-1 to TRBJ2-3; D is unclear. The germline gives CDR1 MNHNS, CDR2 SASEGT. The CDR3 is made up of 13 amino acids. The CDR3 protein is CASSERYTDKQYF. The CDR3 nucleotides are TGTGCCAGTAGTGAAAGATACACAGATAAGCAGTATTTT.

This clonotype was recorded a few times. V gene TRBV11-2 combines with J gene TRBJ1-1; D remains ambiguous. Trimming left V 9 bases short and J 1 base short, with 12 bases between. The length of the CDR3 is 13 residues. The germline gives CDR1 SGHAT, CDR2 FQNNGV. Here the CDR3 reads CASRLPENTEAFF. CDR3 coding DNA: TGTGCCAGTAGACTCCCGGAGAACACTGAAGCTTTCTTT.

About this clonotype: This may arise from a read error, as a much more abundant clone is one base away. The rearrangement links TRBV10-3 to TRBJ2-3; 7 positions match TRBD1. Germline V gene sequence: CDR1 ENHRY, CDR2 SYGVKD. The CDR3 is 13 amino acids. J was trimmed by 2 bases and V by 9 bases; bases with no gene match: 5. In DNA form, the CDR3 reads TGTGCCATGTCGACAGGGACCACAGATACGCAGTATTTT. Residues: CAMSTGTTDTQYF.

Turning to this clonotype: One end of the junction varies from germline; a read error may be responsible. The V call is TRBV11-2, the J call TRBJ1-4; D gene ambiguous. Germline lookup yields CDR1 SGHAT and CDR2 FQNNGV. The CDR3 has 16 residues. The CDR3 loop is CASSKTSGGTNEKLLF. The CDR3 DNA sequence: TGTGCCAGCAGCAAGACTTCAGGAGGAACAAATGAAAAGCTGCTTTTT.

As for this clonotype: The missing conserved phenylalanine or tryptophan at the end of this CDR3 makes a read error likely. This chain joins TRBV11-2 and TRBJ2-5; D unresolved. CDR1 and CDR2 from the germline V gene are SGHAT and FQNNGV. CDR3 size: 16 residues. In DNA form, the CDR3 reads TGTGCCACGAGATCCCGTGACTCGGCCCACCAAGAGAGCCAGTACCTC. Amino acids: CATRSRDSAHQESQYL.

About this clonotype itself: A much larger clone differs by one base, so this may be a read error. The gene calls are TRBV6-5 and TRBJ2-1, with TRBD2 matching 9 bases. The CDR3 is 20 residues long. The germline V gene has CDR1 MNHEY and CDR2 SVGAGI. Trimming cost V 0 bases and J 11 bases; bases outside gene matches: 23. CDR3 amino acids: CASSYSIVRLAGRRYDKQFF. The CDR3 nucleotides read TGTGCCAGCAGTTACTCGATAGTACGCCTAGCGGGACGAAGGTATGATAAGCAGTTCTTC.

This chain connects TRBV4-1 to TRBJ2-7; D call uncertain. There are 14 residues in the CDR3. Trimming took off 3 bases at V and 3 bases at J, with 12 bases between the two ends. Germline V CDR1 and CDR2: MGHRA, YSYEKL. CDR3 sequence (DNA): TGCGCCAGCAGCCACGCCTGGTCTCGCTACGAGCAGTACTTC. It yields the protein CASSHAWSRYEQYF.

Concerning this clonotype: This may come from a read error, since a much larger clone is one base off. The genes are TRBV6-1 and TRBJ2-1, with D perhaps TRBD2 (5 bases). The V gene's germline CDR1 is MNHNS and CDR2 SASEGT. The CDR3 runs 14 residues. V was trimmed by 9 bases and J by 4 bases, leaving 16 bases between them. CDR3 nucleotide sequence: TGTGCCAGGAGTAACGGGGTAGTATACAATGAGCAGTTCTTC. Residues: CARSNGVVYNEQFF.

This chain joins TRBV28 and TRBJ2-5; D gene uncertain. The CDR3 contains 15 residues. V was trimmed by 8 bases and J by 5 bases, leaving 21 bases between them. Per the germline V gene, CDR1 is MDHEN and CDR2 is SYDVKM. CDR3 residues: CASRVSLSPWETQYF. CDR3 nucleotides: TGTGCCAGCCGTGTCTCCTTAAGTCCGTGGGAGACCCAGTACTTC.

In regard to this clonotype: A clone one base away is much larger, so this may be a read error. The gene calls are TRBV24-1 and TRBJ2-3; 7 nucleotides align to TRBD1. Per germline, CDR1 KGHDR and CDR2 SFDVKD. V shed 1 base and J 1 base; nucleotides not matched to a gene: 10. The CDR3 has 18 amino acids. The CDR3 region has the DNA TGTGCCACCAGTGATTTCGCACAGGGGCAGAGGGGCACAGATACGCAGTATTTT. Amino acid sequence: CATSDFAQGQRGTDTQYF.

V gene TRBV13 combines with J gene TRBJ2-1; TRBD2 agrees at 7 bases. Trimming took 0 bases from V and 0 from J; bases not matched to a gene: 8. The CDR3 extends over 18 amino acids. Germline loops: CDR1 PRHDT, CDR2 FYEKMQ (reference sequence). The CDR3 nucleotides read TGTGCCAGCAGCTTAGGTGCCCTAGCGGTTAGCTCCTACAATGAGCAGTTCTTC. The encoded protein is CASSLGALAVSSYNEQFF.

The V and J genes are TRBV29-1 and TRBJ2-2, with 7 bases identical to TRBD1. The CDR3 runs to 14 residues. Germline V gives CDR1 SQVTM, CDR2 ANQGSEA. The CDR3 here is CSVGTALNTGELFF. Here the CDR3 DNA reads TGCAGTGTCGGGACAGCCTTGAACACCGGGGAGCTGTTTTTT.